These 9 T cell receptor beta chains were sequenced from one sample in a study of T cell responses to AZD1222 COVID-19 vaccine. Clones were read by immunoSEQ multiplex PCR, and TCRdb kept only the in-frame ones, dropping some. In the table there are about 120,000 clones, more than 75% of which are singletons. The input for sequencing was peripheral blood, taken on day 0 of AZD1222 vaccination. These receptors originate from an adult in good health.

In regard to this clone: A junction end diverges from the germline sequence, so it may reflect a read error. The CDR3 region has the DNA TGCAGTACTAGTCAGGGGTCCAATGAGCAGTTCTTC. This encodes CSTSQGSNEQFF. The V and J genes are TRBV20-1 and TRBJ2-1; D may be TRBD1 (6 bases). This CDR3 has 12 residues. Looked up from germline, CDR1 is DFQATT and CDR2 is SNEGSKA (reference sequence).

The CDR3 here is CASSSTTGTGRADTQYF. The CDR3 DNA reads as TGTGCCAGCAGCTCGACTACCGGGACAGGGCGGGCAGATACGCAGTATTTT. The V call is TRBV7-6, the J call TRBJ2-3, with 9 bases identical to TRBD1. The ends lost 4 bases at V and 4 bases at J; junction bases unmatched: 12. CDR1 and CDR2 from the germline V gene are SGHVS and FNYEAQ. The CDR3 contains 17 residues.

The rearrangement uses TRBV6-5 and TRBJ1-2; tentatively, D is TRBD1 (5 bases). Trimming stripped 4 bases from V and 0 bases from J, with 9 bases between. The CDR3 consists of 14 residues. Germline CDR1 reads MNHEY; CDR2 reads SVGAGI. The CDR3 protein is CASSSQTANYGYTF. The CDR3 DNA reads TGTGCCAGCAGTTCACAGACAGCTAACTATGGCTACACCTTC.

This clone is a singleton in its sample. This chain uses TRBV9 with TRBJ1-6, with D tentatively TRBD1 (6 bases). Deletions cut 0 bases from V and 5 bases from J, with 18 bases between. Per germline, CDR1 SGDLS and CDR2 YYNGEE. The CDR3 runs to 18 residues. The CDR3 region has the DNA TGTGCCAGCAGCGTAGAGGGGGATGGACAGCCCCATAATTCACCCCTCCACTTT. Translated: CASSVEGDGQPHNSPLHF.

This clone was found many times. Other DNA sequences within the sample encode an identical CDR3. The chain's CDR3 is CASSLVGDTEAFF. The CDR3 region has the DNA TGCGCCAGCAGCTTGGTGGGGGACACTGAAGCTTTCTTT. The rearrangement uses TRBV5-1 and TRBJ1-1, with D possibly being TRBD1 (5 bases). Trimming stripped 0 bases from V and 3 bases from J, with 6 bases between. The germline gives CDR1 SGHRS, CDR2 YFSETQ. The CDR3 is 13 residues long.

The genes are TRBV5-1 and TRBJ2-1; D unclear. V lost 3 bases and J 3 bases, leaving 10 bases between the germline ends. This CDR3 contains 14 residues. Per germline, CDR1 SGHRS and CDR2 YFSETQ. Here the CDR3 reads CASSSKAFYNEQFF. The DNA of the CDR3 is TGCGCCAGCAGCTCCAAAGCGTTCTACAATGAGCAGTTCTTC. Supplemented by reference TRBV5-1 and TRBJ2-1, the full variable domain reads KAGVTQTPRYLIKTRGQQVTLSCSPISGHRSVSWYQQTPGQGLQFLFEYFSETQRNKGNFPGRFSGRQFSNSRSEMNVSTLELGDSALYLCASSSKAFYNEQFFGPGTRLTVL.

The chain uses TRBV7-8 and TRBJ1-4, with D possibly TRBD1 on 5 matching bases. V lost 6 bases to trimming and J lost 8 bases, with 16 bases between them. The germline CDR1 and CDR2 sequences are SGHVS and FQNEAQ. There are 14 residues in the CDR3. CDR3 nucleotides: TGTGCCAGCAGGAGTGGGCAGGGCTGGGAAAAACTGTTTTTT. Protein: CASRSGQGWEKLFF. Drawing the rest from reference TRBV7-8 and TRBJ1-4, the complete variable domain is GAGVSQSPRYKVAKRGQDVALRCDPISGHVSLFWYQQALGQGPEFLTYFQNEAQLDKSGLPSDRFFAERPEGSVSTLKIQRTQQEDSAVYLCASRSGQGWEKLFFGSGTQLSVL.

V and J are TRBV15 and TRBJ1-1; 8 bases agree with TRBD1. The CDR3 is 15 residues long. V was pared by 4 bases and J by 4 bases, with 8 bases of the junction left unmatched. Germline V gene lookup returns CDR1 LNHNV and CDR2 YYDKDF (reference sequence). CDR3 DNA sequence: TGTGCCACCAGCACAACGAGGACAGGGAGCACTGAAGCTTTCTTT. It yields the protein CATSTTRTGSTEAFF.

The CDR3 DNA is TGTGCCAGCTCACCAAATCAACGAGTGGAAGCTTTCTTT. Its translation: CASSPNQRVEAFF. The chain recombines TRBV18 with TRBJ1-1, with no clear D. From germline, CDR1 is KGHSH and CDR2 LQKENI. The CDR3 runs to 13 residues. Trimming took off 2 bases at V and 8 bases at J, with 12 bases between the two ends.